Each of the 18 T cell receptor beta chains below was sequenced from the same sample in a study of blood T cell repertoires in COVID-19. The protocol was immunoSEQ multiplex PCR, while the TCRdb copy is restricted to in-frame clones and leaves out a portion. Of around 200,000 clones listed, 85% are singletons. What was sequenced was PBMCs or T cells enriched from blood (not recorded which). The receptor set was obtained from a man aged 35-49 years who had recovered from COVID-19.

The chain links TRBV11-3 to TRBJ1-1, with TRBD1 matching 10 bases. Germline-derived CDR1 and CDR2 are SGHNT and YENEEA. The junction had 6 bases not matched to a gene; V was cut back by 5 bases and J by 3 bases. The CDR3 contains 15 residues. The CDR3 DNA reads as TGTGCCAGCAGCCCCTATGGACAGGGGGACACTGAAGCTTTCTTT. This encodes CASSPYGQGDTEAFF.

The chain uses TRBV9 and TRBJ2-2; 10 nucleotides match TRBD2. V was clipped by 0 bases and J by 5 bases; unmatched bases: 7. The CDR3 is 17 residues long. The V gene's germline CDR1 is SGDLS and CDR2 YYNGEE. DNA for the CDR3: TGTGCCAGCAGCGTAGTAGCGGGAGGACCCCCGACCGGGGAGCTGTTTTTT. Translating gives CASSVVAGGPPTGELFF. Full variable domain (rest looked up from reference TRBV9 and TRBJ2-2): DSGVTQTPKHLITATGQRVTLRCSPRSGDLSVYWYQQSLDQGLQFLIQYYNGEERAKGNILERFSAQQFPDLHSELNLSSLELGDSALYFCASSVVAGGPPTGELFFGEGSRLTVL.

CDR3 sequence: CASSPQGVGFLDEQFF. In nucleotides, the CDR3 is TGTGCCAGCAGCCCCCAGGGGGTTGGTTTCCTCGATGAGCAGTTCTTC. The gene calls are TRBV7-2 and TRBJ2-1, with 7 nucleotides matching TRBD1. The germline V gene encodes CDR1 SGHTA and CDR2 FQGNSA. The CDR3 extends over 16 amino acids. Trimming removed 5 bases from V and 8 bases from J; junction bases left unmatched: 15.

The V and J genes are TRBV5-5 and TRBJ1-5; tentatively, D is TRBD1 (6 bases). Germline CDR1 is SGHKS and CDR2 is YYEKEE (reference sequence). V was pared by 1 base and J by 0 bases, with 8 bases between. This CDR3 spans 15 amino acids. The CDR3 sequence: CASSLYRDSNQPQHF. CDR3 sequence (DNA): TGTGCCAGCAGCTTGTACAGGGATAGCAATCAGCCCCAGCATTTT.

The rearrangement uses TRBV5-4 and TRBJ1-1, with a tentative D call TRBD1 (6 bases). CDR1 is SGHNT and CDR2 is YYREEE in the germline V gene (reference sequence). The CDR3 totals 14 residues. V was pared by 0 bases and J by 6 bases, with 12 bases between. In DNA, the CDR3 is TGTGCCAGCAGCTTGGCAGGGGATGCGTCTGAAGCTTTCTTT. It encodes CASSLAGDASEAFF.

CDR3 sequence (DNA): TGTGCCATCAGTGAGGGCGGGAGCTCCTACAATGAGCAGTTCTTC. Amino acid sequence: CAISEGGSSYNEQFF. The V gene is TRBV10-3, the J gene TRBJ2-1, with 7 bases aligning to TRBD2. The CDR3 length is 15 residues. V shed 2 bases and J 0 bases; nucleotides not matched to a gene: 1. CDR1 is ENHRY and CDR2 is SYGVKD in the germline V gene.

The rearrangement joins TRBV3-1 (or the pseudogene TRBV3-2) to TRBJ1-3; 11 bases map to TRBD1. Germline CDR1 is LGHDT and CDR2 is YNNKEL (reference sequence). With V trimmed by 4 bases and J by 8 bases, 10 bases remained unmatched. This CDR3 is built from 16 residues. The CDR3 DNA reads TGTGCCAGCAGCCCCGGGACAGGGGGTATAGGGGACACCATATATTTT. Protein product: CASSPGTGGIGDTIYF.

In its sample, this clone was seen a few times. This chain links TRBV7-3 with TRBJ2-3; TRBD2 aligns across 10 bases. Germline lookup yields CDR1 SGHTA and CDR2 FQGTGA. The CDR3 runs to 15 residues. The ends lost 4 bases at V and 5 bases at J; junction bases unmatched: 6. DNA for the CDR3: TGTGCCAGCAGCTCGTTAGCGGGAGGTGTAGATACGCAGTATTTT. Its protein is CASSSLAGGVDTQYF.

This clone appeared once. The genes are TRBV7-8 and TRBJ2-7, with 7 bases identical to TRBD1. J gave up 3 bases and V 2 bases, and 4 bases lay outside the gene matches. Germline V CDR1 and CDR2: SGHVS, FQNEAQ. The CDR3 covers 14 residues. CDR3 coding DNA: TGTGCCAGCAGCTTAAAAGGGGGCGGCTACGAGCAGTACTTC. Translated, it gives CASSLKGGGYEQYF.

The chain joins TRBV9 to TRBJ2-1, with 11 bases that match TRBD2. V lost 1 base to trimming and J lost 9 bases; unmatched junction nucleotides: 3. CDR1 is SGDLS and CDR2 is YYNGEE in the germline V gene. There are 14 residues in the CDR3. The CDR3 protein is CASSVTSGSVEQFF. CDR3 sequence (DNA): TGTGCCAGCAGCGTAACTAGCGGGAGTGTTGAGCAGTTCTTC.

This chain links TRBV6-2 or TRBV6-3 with TRBJ2-1; 10 nucleotides align to TRBD2. CDR1 and CDR2 (germline): MNHEY, SVGEGT. The CDR3 sequence is 15 residues long. With 5 bases clipped from V and 7 bases from J, the junction kept 8 bases outside the gene matches. CDR3 residues: CASSAPLAGANEQFF. The DNA for the CDR3 is TGTGCCAGCAGTGCCCCTCTAGCGGGAGCGAATGAGCAGTTCTTC.

This clone was counted a few times. The chain joins TRBV24-1 to TRBJ1-5; perhaps TRBD1 as D (5 bases). Between the trimmed V and J ends, which lost 4 bases and 7 bases, there was a span of 22 bases. The CDR3 runs 17 residues. Germline lookup yields CDR1 KGHDR and CDR2 SFDVKD. The chain's CDR3 is CATSEGRMRGADQPQHF. CDR3 bases: TGTGCCACCAGTGAGGGGAGGATGAGGGGCGCTGACCAGCCCCAGCATTTT.

In the case of this clone: A read error may produce the germline difference seen at one junction end. The V gene is TRBV5-4, the J gene TRBJ2-7, with TRBD2 identical over 12 bases. The CDR3 is made up of 19 amino acids. Germline values: CDR1 SGHNT, CDR2 YYREEE (reference sequence). The CDR3, as DNA: TGTGCCAGCAGCTCCGGGACTAGCGGGTTGAAAACTACGCGAATCCCCTTTTCCTTC. Amino acids: CASSSGTSGLKTTRIPFSF.

This chain joins TRBV29-1 and TRBJ2-7; D possibly corresponds to TRBD2 (6 bases). Trimming stripped 6 bases from V and 5 bases from J, with 14 bases between. Germline CDR1 SQVTM, CDR2 ANQGSEA. CDR3 size: 12 residues. This CDR3 reads CSVSKKRDEQYF. CDR3 DNA: TGCAGCGTCTCGAAAAAGCGGGACGAGCAGTACTTC.

The V and J genes are TRBV5-1 and TRBJ1-1, with a tentative D call TRBD1 (6 bases). V shed 5 bases and J shed 1 base, with 15 bases lying between them. In germline, CDR1 is SGHRS, CDR2 YFSETQ. This CDR3 region has 15 residues. The CDR3 here is CASRHPIGGNTEAFF. CDR3 bases: TGCGCCAGCAGGCATCCCATAGGGGGGAACACTGAAGCTTTCTTT.

The chain recombines TRBV6-5 with TRBJ1-2; D perhaps matches TRBD1 (5 bases). This CDR3 is built from 12 residues. Germline CDR1 and CDR2: MNHEY and SVGAGI. V gave up 6 bases and J gave up 6 bases, with 11 bases separating them. CDR3 residues: CASSVTGDGYTF. DNA of the CDR3: TGTGCCAGCAGCGTTACAGGCGATGGCTACACCTTC.

To note about this clone: Distinct nucleotide sequences in the sample also encode this CDR3. The CDR3 DNA reads as TGTGCCAGCAGTACCACAGGGGCCTACGAGCAGTACTTC. This sequence encodes CASSTTGAYEQYF. V usage is TRBV28 and J usage is TRBJ2-7, with 7 bases lining up with TRBD1. The CDR3 has 13 residues. The ends lost 5 bases at V and 2 bases at J; junction bases unmatched: 3. CDR1 and CDR2 (germline): MDHEN, SYDVKM.

The table lists this clone with a count of one. Other DNA sequences in this specimen translate into the identical CDR3. The rearrangement uses TRBV24-1 and TRBJ1-2, with 7 bases aligning to TRBD1. Germline assignment: CDR1 KGHDR and CDR2 SFDVKD. V shed 0 bases and J 5 bases; nucleotides not matched to a gene: 2. There are 14 residues in the CDR3. CDR3 nucleotide sequence: TGTGCCACCAGTGATTTGGGCAGGGGGTATGGCTACACCTTC. As protein: CATSDLGRGYGYTF.